This TCR beta chain originates from a study of Ad26.COV2.S vaccination and SARS-CoV-2 variants. As for the study in general: Donor participated within the Ad26.COV2.S arm of the COV1001 trial.

The table came from immunoSEQ multiplex PCR; TCRdb's copy has only in-frame clones and leaves some out. This table holds about 350,000 clones, about 85% found once. There are 15 residues in the CDR3. The germline gives CDR1 MNHEY, CDR2 SVGAGI. This clone came up once. Its antigen is not identified. The junction departs from germline at one end; a sequencing error may be responsible. Noted treatment: some 20 received Ad26.COV2.S at low or high dose, single or two shots; five or six received placebo; per-sample allocation not given. The study sampled participants on day 63 after the first vaccine or placebo injection. Donation came from an adult in Boston who was aged 18-55 years. Study-level results: In vaccinated individuals, spike-specific CD8+ and CD4+ T cell responses reportedly displayed substantial breadth.

The sequence came from a person aged 18-60 years who received the Ad26.COV2.S COVID-19 vaccine or a placebo. The sample consisted of peripheral blood, taken in a trial of Ad26.COV2.S vaccine versus placebo. V usage is TRBV6-5 and J usage is TRBJ1-2, with 7 bases that match TRBD1. Written as DNA, the CDR3 is TGTGCCAGCAGTTACCTTACAGGGGAATATTATGACTACACCTTC. This encodes CASSYLTGEYYDYTF.